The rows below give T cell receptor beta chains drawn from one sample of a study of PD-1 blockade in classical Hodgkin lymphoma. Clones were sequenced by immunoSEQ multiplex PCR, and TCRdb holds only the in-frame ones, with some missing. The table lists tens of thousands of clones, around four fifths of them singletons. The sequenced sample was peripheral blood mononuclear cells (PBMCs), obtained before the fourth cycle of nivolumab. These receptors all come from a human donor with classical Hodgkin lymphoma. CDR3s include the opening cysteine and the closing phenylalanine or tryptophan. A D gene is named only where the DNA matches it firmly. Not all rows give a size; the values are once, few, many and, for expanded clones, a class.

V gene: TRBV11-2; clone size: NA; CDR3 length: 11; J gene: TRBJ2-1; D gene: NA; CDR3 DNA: TGTGCCAGCAGCTTAGCGGATGAGCAGTTCTTC; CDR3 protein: CASSLADEQFF
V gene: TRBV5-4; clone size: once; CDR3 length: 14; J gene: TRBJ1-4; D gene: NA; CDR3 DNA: TGTGCCAGCAGCCCAGGGTCGGTTAATGAAAAACTGTTTTTT; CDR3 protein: CASSPGSVNEKLFF
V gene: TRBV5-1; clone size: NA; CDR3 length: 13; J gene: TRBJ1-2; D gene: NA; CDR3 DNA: TGCGCCAGCAGCGCCGACAGGAGAGCTGGCTACACCTTC; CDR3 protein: CASSADRRAGYTF
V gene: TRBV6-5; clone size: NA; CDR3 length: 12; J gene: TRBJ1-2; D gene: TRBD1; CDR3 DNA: TGTGCCAGCACTGAGACAGGGTATGGCTACACCTTC; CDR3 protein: CASTETGYGYTF
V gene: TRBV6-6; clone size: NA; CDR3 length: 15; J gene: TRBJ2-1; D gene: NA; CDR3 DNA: TGTGCCAGCGCCTCTGACAGTCGATCCTACAATGAGCAGTTCTTC; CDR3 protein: CASASDSRSYNEQFF
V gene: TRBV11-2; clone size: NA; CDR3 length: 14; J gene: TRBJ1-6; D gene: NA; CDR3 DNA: TGTGCCAGCAGCTTAAATGCTGGTAACTCACCCCTCCACTTT; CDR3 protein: CASSLNAGNSPLHF
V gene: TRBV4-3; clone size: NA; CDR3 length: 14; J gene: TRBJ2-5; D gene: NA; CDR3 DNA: TGCGCCAGCAGCCAAGATTGGAGGGAAGAGACCCAGTACTTC; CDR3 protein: CASSQDWREETQYF
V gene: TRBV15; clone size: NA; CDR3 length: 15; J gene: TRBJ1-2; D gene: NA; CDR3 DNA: TGTGCCACCAGCATTGGGGGTTCGTCCAACTATGGCTACACCTTC; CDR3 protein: CATSIGGSSNYGYTF
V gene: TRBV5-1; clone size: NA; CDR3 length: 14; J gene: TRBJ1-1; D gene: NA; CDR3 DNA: TGCGCCAGCAGCCCCGACGGACAGATCCTTGAAGCTTTCTTT; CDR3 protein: CASSPDGQILEAFF
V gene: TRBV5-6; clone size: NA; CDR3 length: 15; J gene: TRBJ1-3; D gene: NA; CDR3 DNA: TGTGCCAGCAGCTTGTACAAGCGCTCTGGAAACACCATATATTTT; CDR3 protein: CASSLYKRSGNTIYF
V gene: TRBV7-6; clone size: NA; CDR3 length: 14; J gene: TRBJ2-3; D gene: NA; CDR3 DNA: TGTGCCAGCAGCTTAGCCCAGGACACAGATACGCAGTATTTT; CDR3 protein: CASSLAQDTDTQYF
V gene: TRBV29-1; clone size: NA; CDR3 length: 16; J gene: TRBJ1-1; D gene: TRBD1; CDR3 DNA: TGCAGCGTCACGACCGGACAGGGGGCGCCGAACACTGAAGCTTTCTTT; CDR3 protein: CSVTTGQGAPNTEAFF
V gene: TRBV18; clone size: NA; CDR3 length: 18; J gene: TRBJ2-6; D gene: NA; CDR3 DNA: TGTGCCAGCTCACCAATGCCGACAGGACGCTCTGGGGCCAACGTCCTGACTTTC; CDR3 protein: CASSPMPTGRSGANVLTF
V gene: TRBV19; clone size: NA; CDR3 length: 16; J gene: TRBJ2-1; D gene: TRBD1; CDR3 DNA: TGTGCCAGTAGTATCTCGGGGACAGGCTCCTACAATGAGCAGTTCTTC; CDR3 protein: CASSISGTGSYNEQFF
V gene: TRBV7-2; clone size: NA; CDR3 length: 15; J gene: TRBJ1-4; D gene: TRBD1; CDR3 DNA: TGTGCCAGCAGTTTAACAGGGGCTTCTAATGAAAAACTGTTTTTT; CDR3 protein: CASSLTGASNEKLFF
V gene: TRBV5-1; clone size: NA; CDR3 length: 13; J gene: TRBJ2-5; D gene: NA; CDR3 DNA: TGCGCCAGCATGAGGCTAGCCGAAGAGACCCAGTACTTC; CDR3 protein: CASMRLAEETQYF
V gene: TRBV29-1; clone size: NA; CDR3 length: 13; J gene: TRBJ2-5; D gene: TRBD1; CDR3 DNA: TGCAGCGCCGACAGGGGGCATCAGGAGACCCAGTACTTC; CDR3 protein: CSADRGHQETQYF
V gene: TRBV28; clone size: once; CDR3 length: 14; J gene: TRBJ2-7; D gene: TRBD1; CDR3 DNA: TGTGCCAGCAGCCCAGGACAGGGGGCTTACGAGCAGTACTTC; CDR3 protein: CASSPGQGAYEQYF
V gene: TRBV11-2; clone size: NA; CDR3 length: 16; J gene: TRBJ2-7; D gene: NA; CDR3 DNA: TGTGCCAGCAGCTTCTCACCCGGAGGTGGGGGGTACGAGCAGTACTTC; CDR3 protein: CASSFSPGGGGYEQYF
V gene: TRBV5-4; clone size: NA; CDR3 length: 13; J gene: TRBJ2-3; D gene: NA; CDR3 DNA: TGTGCCAGCAGCCCGAGAGCGGAAAATACGCAGTATTTT; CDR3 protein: CASSPRAENTQYF
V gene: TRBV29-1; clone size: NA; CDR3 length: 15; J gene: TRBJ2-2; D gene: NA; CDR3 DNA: TGCAGCGGCAAGACAGAGGGCGCAGTGTCCGGGGAGCTGTTTTTT; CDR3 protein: CSGKTEGAVSGELFF
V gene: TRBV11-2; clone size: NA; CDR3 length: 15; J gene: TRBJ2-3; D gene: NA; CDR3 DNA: TGTGCCAGCAGCTTATGGCTTTCTAGCACAGATACGCAGTATTTT; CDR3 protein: CASSLWLSSTDTQYF
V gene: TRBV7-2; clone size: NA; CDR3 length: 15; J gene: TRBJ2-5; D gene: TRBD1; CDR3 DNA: TGTGCCAGCAGCTTAGCGACAGGGTACCGCGAGACCCAGTACTTC; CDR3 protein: CASSLATGYRETQYF
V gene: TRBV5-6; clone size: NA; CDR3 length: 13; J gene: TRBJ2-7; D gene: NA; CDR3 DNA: TGTGCCAGCAGCTTGGGAGGGGCGAGGGAGCAGTACTTC; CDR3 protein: CASSLGGAREQYF
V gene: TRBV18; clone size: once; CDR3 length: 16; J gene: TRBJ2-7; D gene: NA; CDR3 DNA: TGTGCCAGCTCACCACTTTCCTCAGACCTCTCCTACGAGCAGTACTTC; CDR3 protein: CASSPLSSDLSYEQYF
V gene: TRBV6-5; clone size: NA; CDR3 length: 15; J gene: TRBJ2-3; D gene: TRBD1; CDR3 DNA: TGTGCCAGCAGTTACAGGACAGGGGTCACAGATACGCAGTATTTT; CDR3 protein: CASSYRTGVTDTQYF
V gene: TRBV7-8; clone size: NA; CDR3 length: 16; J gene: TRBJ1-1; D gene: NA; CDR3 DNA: TGTGCCAGCAGCCCCTTCAGGTTCCCGGGGAACACTGAAGCTTTCTTT; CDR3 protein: CASSPFRFPGNTEAFF
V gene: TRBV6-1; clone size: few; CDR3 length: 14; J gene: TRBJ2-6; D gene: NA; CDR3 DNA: TGTGCCAGCAGGGAAGGAACTGGGGCCAACGTCCTGACTTTC; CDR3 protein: CASREGTGANVLTF
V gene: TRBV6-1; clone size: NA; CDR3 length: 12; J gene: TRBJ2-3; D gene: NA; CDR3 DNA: TGTGCCAGCAGTGAAGTTGGAGATACGCAGTATTTT; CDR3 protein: CASSEVGDTQYF
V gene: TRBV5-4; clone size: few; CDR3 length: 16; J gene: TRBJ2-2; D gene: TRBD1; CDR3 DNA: TGTGCCAGCAGCAACCGGGACAGGGGAGGGGCCGGGGAGCTGTTTTTT; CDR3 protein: CASSNRDRGGAGELFF
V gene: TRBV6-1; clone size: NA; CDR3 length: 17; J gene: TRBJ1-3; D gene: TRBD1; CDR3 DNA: TGTGCCAGCAGTGAGAGGGGGCCACAGGGGATCGGAAACACCATATATTTT; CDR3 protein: CASSERGPQGIGNTIYF
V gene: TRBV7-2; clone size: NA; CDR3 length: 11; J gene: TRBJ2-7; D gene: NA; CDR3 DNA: TGTGCCAGCAGCTTCCTACAGGAGCAGTACTTC; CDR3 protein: CASSFLQEQYF
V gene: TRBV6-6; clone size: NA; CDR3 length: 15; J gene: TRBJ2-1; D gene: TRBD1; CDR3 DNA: TGTGCCAGCAGTTCCCGAGGACAGGGCTACAATGAGCAGTTCTTC; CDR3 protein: CASSSRGQGYNEQFF
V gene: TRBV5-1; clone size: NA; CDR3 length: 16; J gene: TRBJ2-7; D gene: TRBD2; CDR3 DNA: TGCGCCAGCAGCTTCGGACTAGCGGGGGGATCCTACGAGCAGTACTTC; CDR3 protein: CASSFGLAGGSYEQYF
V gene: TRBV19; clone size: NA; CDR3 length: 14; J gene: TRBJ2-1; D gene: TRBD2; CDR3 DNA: TGTGCCAGTAGTGGGGGACTATCTTGCAATGAGCAGTTCTTC; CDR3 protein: CASSGGLSCNEQFF
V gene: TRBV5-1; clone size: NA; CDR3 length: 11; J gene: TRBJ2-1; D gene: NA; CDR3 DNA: TGCGCCAGCAGCTTACAATATGAGCAGTTCTTC; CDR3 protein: CASSLQYEQFF
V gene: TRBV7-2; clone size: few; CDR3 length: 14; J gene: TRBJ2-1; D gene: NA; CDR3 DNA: TGTGCCAGCAGACCTGCGTGGGAGAACAATGAGCAGTTCTTC; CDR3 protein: CASRPAWENNEQFF
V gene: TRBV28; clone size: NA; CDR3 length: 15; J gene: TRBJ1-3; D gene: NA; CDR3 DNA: TGTGCCAGCAGGGGGGGGATCTACTCTGGAAACACCATATATTTT; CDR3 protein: CASRGGIYSGNTIYF
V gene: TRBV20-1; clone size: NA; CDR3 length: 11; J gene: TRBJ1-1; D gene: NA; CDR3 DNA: TGCAGTGCTGGGCGAGAATTGGGAGCTTTCTTT; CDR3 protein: CSAGRELGAFF
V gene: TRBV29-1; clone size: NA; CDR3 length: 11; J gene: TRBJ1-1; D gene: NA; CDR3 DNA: TGCAGCGTTGAAGGGGGTTTCGGAGCTTTCTTT; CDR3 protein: CSVEGGFGAFF
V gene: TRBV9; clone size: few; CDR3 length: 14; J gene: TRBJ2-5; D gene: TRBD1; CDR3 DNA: TGTGCCAGCAGCCCCAGGGACAGAGGCGAGACCCAGTACTTC; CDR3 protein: CASSPRDRGETQYF
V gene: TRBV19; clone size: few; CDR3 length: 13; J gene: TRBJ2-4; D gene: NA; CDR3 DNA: TGTGCCTCCAAGGGATTAGTCGTTAACATTCAGTACTTC; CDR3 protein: CASKGLVVNIQYF
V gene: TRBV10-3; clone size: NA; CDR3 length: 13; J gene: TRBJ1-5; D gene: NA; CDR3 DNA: TGTGCCATCAGCCGGGACCATGATCAGCCCCAGCATTTT; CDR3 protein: CAISRDHDQPQHF
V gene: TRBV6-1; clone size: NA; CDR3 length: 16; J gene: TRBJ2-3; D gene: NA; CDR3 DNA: TGTGCCAGCAGTGAAGGGACTTATTATGGCACAGATACGCAGTATTTT; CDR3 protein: CASSEGTYYGTDTQYF
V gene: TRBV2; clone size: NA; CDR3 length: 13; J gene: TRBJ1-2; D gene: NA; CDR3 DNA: TGTGCCGGGAAGATACAGGGAACCTATGGCTACACCTTC; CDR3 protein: CAGKIQGTYGYTF